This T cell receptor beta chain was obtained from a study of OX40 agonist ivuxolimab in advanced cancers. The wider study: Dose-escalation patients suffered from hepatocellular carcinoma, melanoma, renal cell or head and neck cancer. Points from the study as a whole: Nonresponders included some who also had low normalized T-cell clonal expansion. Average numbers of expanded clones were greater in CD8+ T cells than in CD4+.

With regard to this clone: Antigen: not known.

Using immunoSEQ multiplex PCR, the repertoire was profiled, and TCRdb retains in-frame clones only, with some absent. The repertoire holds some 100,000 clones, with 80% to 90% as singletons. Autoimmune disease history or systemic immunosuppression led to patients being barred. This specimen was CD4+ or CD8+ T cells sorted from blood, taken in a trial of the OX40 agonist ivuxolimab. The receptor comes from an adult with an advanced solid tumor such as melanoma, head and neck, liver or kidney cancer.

The CDR3 DNA follows: TGTGCCAGCAGCTTAGTGTCAACGGGGGCGACCTACAATGAGCAGTTCTTC. The encoded protein is CASSLVSTGATYNEQFF. The V gene is TRBV7-6, the J gene TRBJ2-1; D tentatively reads TRBD1 or TRBD2 (6 bases each). Germline assignment: CDR1 SGHVS and CDR2 FNYEAQ. This CDR3 is built from 17 residues. The V and J ends lost 1 base and 2 bases respectively, with 15 bases between them.